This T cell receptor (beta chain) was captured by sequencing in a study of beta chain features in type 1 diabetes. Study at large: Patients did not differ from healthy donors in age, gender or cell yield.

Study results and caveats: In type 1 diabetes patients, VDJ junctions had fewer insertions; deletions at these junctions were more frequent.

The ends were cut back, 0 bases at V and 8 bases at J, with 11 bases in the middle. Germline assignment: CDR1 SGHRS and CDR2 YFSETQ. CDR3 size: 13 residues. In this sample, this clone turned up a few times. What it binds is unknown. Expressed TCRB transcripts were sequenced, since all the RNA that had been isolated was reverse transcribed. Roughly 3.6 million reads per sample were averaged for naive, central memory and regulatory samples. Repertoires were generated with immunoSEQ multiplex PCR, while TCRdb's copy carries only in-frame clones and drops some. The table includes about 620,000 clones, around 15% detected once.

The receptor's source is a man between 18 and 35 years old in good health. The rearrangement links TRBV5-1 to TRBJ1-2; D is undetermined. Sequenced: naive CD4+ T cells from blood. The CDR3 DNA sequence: TGCGCCAGCAGCTTGGGGTCCGAACCCGGCTACACCTTC. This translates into CASSLGSEPGYTF.